The entry that follows covers one T cell receptor (beta chain) sequence. The repertoire was sequenced with immunoSEQ multiplex PCR; TCRdb's copy has only in-frame clones and lacks some. The repertoire holds millions of clones, with roughly 92% as singletons. This entry is derived from a study of shared clonotypes between healthy human individuals. Trimming stripped 5 bases from V and 0 bases from J, with 15 bases between. Per the germline V gene, CDR1 is MDHEN and CDR2 is SYDVKM. This CDR3 contains 16 residues. The gene calls are TRBV28 and TRBJ2-3; D possibly uses TRBD1 or TRBD2 (5 bases each). The specimen sequenced was naive CD4+ T cells sorted from blood. Stated subset: CD45RA+ positively selected. The receptor was derived from a young man in good health. In DNA form, the CDR3 reads TGTGCCAGCAGTCCCCGAGGCAGGGACAGCACAGATACGCAGTATTTT. Translated, it gives CASSPRGRDSTDTQYF.